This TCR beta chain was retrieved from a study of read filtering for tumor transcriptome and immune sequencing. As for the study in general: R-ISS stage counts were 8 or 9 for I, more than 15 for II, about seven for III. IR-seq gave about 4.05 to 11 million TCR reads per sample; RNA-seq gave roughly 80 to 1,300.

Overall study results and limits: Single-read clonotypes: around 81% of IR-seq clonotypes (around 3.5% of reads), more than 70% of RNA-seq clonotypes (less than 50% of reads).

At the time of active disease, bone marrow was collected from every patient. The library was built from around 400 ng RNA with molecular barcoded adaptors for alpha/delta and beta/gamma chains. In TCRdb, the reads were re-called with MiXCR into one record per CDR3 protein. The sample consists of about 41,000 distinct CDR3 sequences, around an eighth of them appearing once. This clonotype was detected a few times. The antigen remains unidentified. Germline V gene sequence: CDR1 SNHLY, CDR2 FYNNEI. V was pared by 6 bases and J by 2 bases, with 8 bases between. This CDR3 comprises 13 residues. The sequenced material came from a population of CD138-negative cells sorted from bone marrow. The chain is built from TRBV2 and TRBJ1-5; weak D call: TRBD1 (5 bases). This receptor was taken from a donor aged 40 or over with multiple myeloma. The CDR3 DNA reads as TGTGCCAGCAGCGGAGGGGGCAATCAGCCCCAGCATTTT. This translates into CASSGGGNQPQHF.